The clone carrying this T cell receptor beta chain appeared many times. Its antigen is unknown. Germline trimming cut 2 bases from V and 8 bases from J; bases unmatched to any gene: 6. The germline V gene has CDR1 SGDLS and CDR2 YYNGEE. This CDR3 has 16 amino acids. Amplified TCR beta CDR3 regions derived from RNA transcripts. In the first-round RT-PCR of the TCR CDR3, the HTBI primer set was used. TCRdb reprocessed the multiplex PCR reads via MiXCR and lists one record per CDR3 protein. The sample shows about 270,000 distinct CDR3 sequences, roughly a quarter of them seen only once. This specimen comes from a study of T cells in Graves' hyperthyroidism and ophthalmopathy. Regarding the study as a whole: A 13 V-J model separated ophthalmopathy from stable hyperthyroidism. The model predicted ophthalmopathy a median about 6.6 months before onset.

The chain links TRBV9 to TRBJ2-1; 14 bases match TRBD2. Sequenced material: blood. This sequence was found in a woman aged 35 to 49 with Graves' ophthalmopathy. The CDR3 is CASSVGGLAGVYEQFF. The CDR3 nucleotides are TGTGCCAGCAGCGTGGGGGGACTAGCGGGAGTGTATGAGCAGTTCTTC.